This T cell receptor (beta chain) was captured by sequencing in a study of blood T cell repertoires in COVID-19. After removal of 7 bases from V and 1 base from J, the junction contained 11 bases not matched to a gene. Looked up from germline, CDR1 is SQVTM and CDR2 is ANQGSEA. The CDR3 sequence is 15 residues long. This clone was seen a few times. The assay was immunoSEQ multiplex PCR, and TCRdb's table has in-frame clones only and misses some. Here the sample spans nearly 25,000 clones, roughly four fifths being singletons. The source is a human donor in a cohort sampled during active COVID-19. The V and J genes are TRBV29-1 and TRBJ2-3; 7 nucleotides agree with TRBD2. Material for sequencing was peripheral blood. The CDR3 nucleotides read TGCAGCGAGGGCAAGCGGGAAAGGGGCACAGATACGCAGTATTTT. Protein: CSEGKRERGTDTQYF.